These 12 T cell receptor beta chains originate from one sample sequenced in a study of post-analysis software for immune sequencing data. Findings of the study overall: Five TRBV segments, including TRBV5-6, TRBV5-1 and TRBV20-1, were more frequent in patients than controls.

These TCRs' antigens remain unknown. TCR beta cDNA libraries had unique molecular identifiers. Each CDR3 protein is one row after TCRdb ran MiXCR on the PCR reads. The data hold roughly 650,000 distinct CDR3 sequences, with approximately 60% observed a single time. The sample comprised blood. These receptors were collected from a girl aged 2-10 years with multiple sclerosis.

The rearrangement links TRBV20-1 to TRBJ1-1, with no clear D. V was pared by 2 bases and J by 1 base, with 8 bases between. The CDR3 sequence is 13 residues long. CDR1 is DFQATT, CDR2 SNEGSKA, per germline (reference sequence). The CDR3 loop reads CSARKDTNTEAFF. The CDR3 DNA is TGCAGTGCTAGAAAAGACACGAACACTGAAGCTTTCTTT.

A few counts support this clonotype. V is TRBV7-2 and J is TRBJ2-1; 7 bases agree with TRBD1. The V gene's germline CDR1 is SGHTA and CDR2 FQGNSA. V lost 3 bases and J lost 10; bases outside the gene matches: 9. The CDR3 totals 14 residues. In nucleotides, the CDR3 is TGTGCCAGCAGCTTGGAGACAGGGTATTGGGAGCAGTTCTTC. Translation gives CASSLETGYWEQFF.

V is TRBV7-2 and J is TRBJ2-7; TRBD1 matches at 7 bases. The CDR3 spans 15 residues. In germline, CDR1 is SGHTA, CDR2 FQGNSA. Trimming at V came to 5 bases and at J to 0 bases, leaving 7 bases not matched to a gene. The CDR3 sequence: CASSGDSTSSYEQYF. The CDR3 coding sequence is TGTGCCAGCAGCGGGGACAGTACGAGCTCCTACGAGCAGTACTTC.

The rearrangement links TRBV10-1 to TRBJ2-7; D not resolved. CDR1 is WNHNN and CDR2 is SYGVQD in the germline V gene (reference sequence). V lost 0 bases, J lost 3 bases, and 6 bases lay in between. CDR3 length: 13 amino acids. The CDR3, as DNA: TGCGCCAGCAGTGAGTCAGGCAGCTACGAGCAGTACTTC. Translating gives CASSESGSYEQYF.

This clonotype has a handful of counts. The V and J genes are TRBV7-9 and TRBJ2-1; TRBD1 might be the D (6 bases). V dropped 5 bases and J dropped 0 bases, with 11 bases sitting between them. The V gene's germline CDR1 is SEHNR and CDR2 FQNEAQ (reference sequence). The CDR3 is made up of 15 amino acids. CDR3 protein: CASSRDISSYNEQFF. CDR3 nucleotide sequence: TGTGCCAGCAGCCGGGACATAAGCTCCTACAATGAGCAGTTCTTC.

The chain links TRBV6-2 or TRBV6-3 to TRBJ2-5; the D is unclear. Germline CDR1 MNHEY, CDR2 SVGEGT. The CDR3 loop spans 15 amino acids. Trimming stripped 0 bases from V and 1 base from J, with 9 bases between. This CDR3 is CASSYSRQSQETQYF. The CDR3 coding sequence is TGTGCCAGCAGTTACTCGAGGCAGAGCCAAGAGACCCAGTACTTC.

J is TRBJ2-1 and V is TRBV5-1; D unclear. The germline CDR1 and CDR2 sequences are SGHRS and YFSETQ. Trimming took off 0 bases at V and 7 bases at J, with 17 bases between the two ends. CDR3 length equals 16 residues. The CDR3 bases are TGCGCCAGCAGCTTGGCCACGGCAGCGTACACTAATGAGCAGTTCTTC. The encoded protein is CASSLATAAYTNEQFF.

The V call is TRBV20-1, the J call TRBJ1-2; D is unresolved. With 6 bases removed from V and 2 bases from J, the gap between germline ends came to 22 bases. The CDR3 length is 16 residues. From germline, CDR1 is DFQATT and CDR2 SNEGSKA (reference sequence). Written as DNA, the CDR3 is TGCAGTGCCTACCACCCCTGGGGTGGGCCAAACTATGGCTACACCTTC. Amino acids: CSAYHPWGGPNYGYTF.

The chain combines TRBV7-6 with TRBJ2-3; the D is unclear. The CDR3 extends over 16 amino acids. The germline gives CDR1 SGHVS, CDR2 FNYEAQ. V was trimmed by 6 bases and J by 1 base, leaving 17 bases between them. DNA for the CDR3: TGTGCCAGCAGTCCCCGTCGAGGTCTGGGCACAGATACGCAGTATTTT. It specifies CASSPRRGLGTDTQYF. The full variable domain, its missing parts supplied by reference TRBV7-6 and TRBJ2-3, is GAGVSQSPRYKVTKRGQDVALRCDPISGHVSLYWYRQALGQGPEFLTYFNYEAQQDKSGLPNDRFSAERPEGSISTLTIQRTEQRDSAMYRCASSPRRGLGTDTQYFGPGTRLTVL.

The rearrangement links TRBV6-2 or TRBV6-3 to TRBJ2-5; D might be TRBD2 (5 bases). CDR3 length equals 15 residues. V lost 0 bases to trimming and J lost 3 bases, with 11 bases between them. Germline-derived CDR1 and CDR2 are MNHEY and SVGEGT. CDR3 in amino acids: CASSYSGLSKETQYF. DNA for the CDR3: TGTGCCAGCAGTTACTCAGGACTGAGTAAAGAGACCCAGTACTTC.

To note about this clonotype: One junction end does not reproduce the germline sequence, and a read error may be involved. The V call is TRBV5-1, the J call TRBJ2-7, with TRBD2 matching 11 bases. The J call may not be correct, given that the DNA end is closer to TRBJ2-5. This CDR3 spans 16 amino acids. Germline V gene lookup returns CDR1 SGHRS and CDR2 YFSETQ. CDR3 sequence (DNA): TGCGCCAGCAGCTTGGATGCTAGCGGGAGGCAAGGGACCCAGTACTTC. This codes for CASSLDASGRQGTQYF.

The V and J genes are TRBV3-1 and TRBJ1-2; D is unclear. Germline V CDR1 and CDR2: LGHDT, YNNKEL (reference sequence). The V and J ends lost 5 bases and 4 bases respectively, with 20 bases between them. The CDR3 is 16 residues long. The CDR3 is CASSFSAGSPLYGYTF. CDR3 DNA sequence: TGTGCCAGCAGCTTCTCCGCGGGATCCCCTCTCTATGGCTACACCTTC.